The source of this T cell receptor beta chain is a study of T cell responses to AZD1222 COVID-19 vaccine. This CDR3 is built from 15 residues. V shed 5 bases, J shed 5 bases, and the junction held 10 bases outside the gene matches. Germline V lookup: CDR1 SNHLY, CDR2 FYNNEI. Comment on this clone: The antigen is unknown.

TCRdb's copy holds only in-frame clones and misses some; the assay was immunoSEQ multiplex PCR. The sample gives about 140,000 clones, about 90% of which show up once; roughly 7.1% is in the top ten. Study-wide points: Samples come after the peak T cell response, not at day 14. Possibly, clonal diversity was underestimated; donors were largely white British and included more females.

This chain joins TRBV2 and TRBJ2-3; 7 nucleotides align to TRBD2. The source of this sequence is an adult who received the MenACWY meningococcal vaccine as a control. Sequences were derived from peripheral blood, sampled 28 days after the second dose of the MenACWY control vaccine. CDR3 residues: CASSPRGEEGDTQYF. CDR3 nucleotides: TGTGCCAGCAGTCCCCGGGGGGAGGAGGGAGATACGCAGTATTTT. Drawing the rest from reference TRBV2 and TRBJ2-3, the complete variable domain is EPEVTQTPSHQVTQMGQEVILRCVPISNHLYFYWYRQILGQKVEFLVSFYNNEISEKSEIFDDQFSVERPDGSNFTLKIRSTKLEDSAMYFCASSPRGEEGDTQYFGPGTRLTVL.